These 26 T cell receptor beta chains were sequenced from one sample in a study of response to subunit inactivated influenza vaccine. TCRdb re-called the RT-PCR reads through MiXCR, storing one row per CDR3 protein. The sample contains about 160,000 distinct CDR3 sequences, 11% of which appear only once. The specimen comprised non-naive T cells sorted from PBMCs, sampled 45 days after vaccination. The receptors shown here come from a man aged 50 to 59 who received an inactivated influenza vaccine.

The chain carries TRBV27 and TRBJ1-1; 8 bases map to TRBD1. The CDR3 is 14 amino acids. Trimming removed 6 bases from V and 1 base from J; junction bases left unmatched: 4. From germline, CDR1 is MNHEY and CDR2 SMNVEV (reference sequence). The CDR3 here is CASRRGQGNTEAFF. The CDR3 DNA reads TGTGCCAGCAGACGAGGACAGGGGAACACTGAAGCTTTCTTT.

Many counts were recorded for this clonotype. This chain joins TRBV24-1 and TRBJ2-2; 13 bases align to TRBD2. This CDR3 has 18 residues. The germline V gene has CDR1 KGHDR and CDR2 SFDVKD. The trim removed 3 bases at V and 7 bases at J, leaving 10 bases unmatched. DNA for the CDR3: TGTGCCACCAGTGATACCTCAGGACTAGCGGGGGAATACGGGGAGCTGTTTTTT. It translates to CATSDTSGLAGEYGELFF.

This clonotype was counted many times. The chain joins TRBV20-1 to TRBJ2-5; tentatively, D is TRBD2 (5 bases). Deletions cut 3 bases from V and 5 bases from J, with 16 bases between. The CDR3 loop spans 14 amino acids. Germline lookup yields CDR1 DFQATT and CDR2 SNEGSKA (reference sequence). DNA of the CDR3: TGCAGTGCTAGTAGAGGGCAGAGTTTTGAGACCCAGTACTTC. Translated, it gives CSASRGQSFETQYF.

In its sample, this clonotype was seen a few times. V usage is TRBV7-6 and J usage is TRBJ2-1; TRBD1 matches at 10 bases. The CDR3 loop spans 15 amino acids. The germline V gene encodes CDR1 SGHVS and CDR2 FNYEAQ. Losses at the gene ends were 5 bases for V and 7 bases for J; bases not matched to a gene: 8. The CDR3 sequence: CASSPLGQGSNEQFF. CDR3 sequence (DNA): TGTGCCAGCAGCCCCCTGGGACAGGGGTCTAATGAGCAGTTCTTC.

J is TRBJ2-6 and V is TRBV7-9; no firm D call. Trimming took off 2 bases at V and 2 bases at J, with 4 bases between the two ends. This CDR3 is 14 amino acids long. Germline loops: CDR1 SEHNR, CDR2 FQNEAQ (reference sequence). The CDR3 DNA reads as TGTGCCAGCAGCTTACACACTGGGGCCAACGTCCTGACTTTC. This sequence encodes CASSLHTGANVLTF.

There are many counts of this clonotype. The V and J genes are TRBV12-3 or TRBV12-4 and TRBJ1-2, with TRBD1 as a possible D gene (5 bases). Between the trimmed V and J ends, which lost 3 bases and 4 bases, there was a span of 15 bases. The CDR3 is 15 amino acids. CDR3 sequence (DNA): TGTGCCAGCAGTTTGGGAGGTCAAAGGGGCTATGGCTACACCTTC. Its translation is CASSLGGQRGYGYTF.

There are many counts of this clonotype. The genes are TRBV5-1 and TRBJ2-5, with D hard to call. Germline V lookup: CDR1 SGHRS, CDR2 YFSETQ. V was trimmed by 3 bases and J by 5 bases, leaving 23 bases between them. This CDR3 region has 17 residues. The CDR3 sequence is CASSSTSALDGRETQYF. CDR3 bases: TGCGCCAGCAGCTCTACCTCCGCCCTGGACGGGCGGGAGACCCAGTACTTC. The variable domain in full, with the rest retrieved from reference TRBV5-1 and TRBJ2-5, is KAGVTQTPRYLIKTRGQQVTLSCSPISGHRSVSWYQQTPGQGLQFLFEYFSETQRNKGNFPGRFSGRQFSNSRSEMNVSTLELGDSALYLCASSSTSALDGRETQYFGPGTRLLVL.

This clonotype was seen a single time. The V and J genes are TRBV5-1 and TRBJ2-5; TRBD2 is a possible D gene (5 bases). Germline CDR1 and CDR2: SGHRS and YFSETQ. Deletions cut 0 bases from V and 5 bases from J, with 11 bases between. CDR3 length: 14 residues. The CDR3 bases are TGCGCCAGCAGCTTGGCGGGCCCTAGCGAGACCCAGTACTTC. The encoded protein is CASSLAGPSETQYF.

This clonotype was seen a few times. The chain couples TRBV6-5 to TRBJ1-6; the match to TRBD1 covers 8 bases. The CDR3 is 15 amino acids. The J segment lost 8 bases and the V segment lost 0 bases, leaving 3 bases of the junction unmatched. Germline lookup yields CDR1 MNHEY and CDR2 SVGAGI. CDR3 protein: CASSYSQGAYSPLHF. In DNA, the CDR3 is TGTGCCAGCAGTTACTCGCAGGGGGCGTATTCACCCCTCCACTTT.

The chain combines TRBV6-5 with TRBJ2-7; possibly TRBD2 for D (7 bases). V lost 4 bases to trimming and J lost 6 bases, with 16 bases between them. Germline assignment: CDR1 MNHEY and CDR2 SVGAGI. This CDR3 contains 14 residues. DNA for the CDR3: TGTGCCAGCAGTTCGAGGGGGACTACCTCCGAGCAGTACTTC. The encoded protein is CASSSRGTTSEQYF.

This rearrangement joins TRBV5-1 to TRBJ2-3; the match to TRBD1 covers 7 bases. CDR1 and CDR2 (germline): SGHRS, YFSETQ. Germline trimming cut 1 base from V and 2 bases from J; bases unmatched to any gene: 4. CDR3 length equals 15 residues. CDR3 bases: TGCGCCAGCAGCTTGTTGGGACAGAACACAGATACGCAGTATTTT. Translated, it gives CASSLLGQNTDTQYF. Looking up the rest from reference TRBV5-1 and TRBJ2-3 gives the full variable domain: KAGVTQTPRYLIKTRGQQVTLSCSPISGHRSVSWYQQTPGQGLQFLFEYFSETQRNKGNFPGRFSGRQFSNSRSEMNVSTLELGDSALYLCASSLLGQNTDTQYFGPGTRLTVL.

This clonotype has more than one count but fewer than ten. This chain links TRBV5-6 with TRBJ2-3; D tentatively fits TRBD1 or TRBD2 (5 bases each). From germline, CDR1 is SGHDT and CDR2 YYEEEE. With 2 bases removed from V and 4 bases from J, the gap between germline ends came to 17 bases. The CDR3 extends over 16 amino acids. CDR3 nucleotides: TGTGCCAGCAGCTTCTTAGGGGCTAGCACTGCAGATACGCAGTATTTT. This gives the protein CASSFLGASTADTQYF.

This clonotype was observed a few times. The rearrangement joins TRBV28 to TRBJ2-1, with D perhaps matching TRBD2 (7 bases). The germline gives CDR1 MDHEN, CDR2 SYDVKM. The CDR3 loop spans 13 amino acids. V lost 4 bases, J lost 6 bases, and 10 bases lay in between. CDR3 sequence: CASSSGGFNEQFF. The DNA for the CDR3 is TGTGCCAGCAGTTCGGGGGGCTTCAATGAGCAGTTCTTC.

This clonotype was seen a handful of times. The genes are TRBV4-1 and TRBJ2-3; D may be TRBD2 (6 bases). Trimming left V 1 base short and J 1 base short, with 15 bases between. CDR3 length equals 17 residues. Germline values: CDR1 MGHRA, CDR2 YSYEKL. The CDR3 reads CASSQVMGGLGTDTQYF. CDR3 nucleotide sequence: TGCGCCAGCAGCCAAGTCATGGGGGGTTTAGGCACAGATACGCAGTATTTT.

The CDR3 region is CATSPGSSHDTEAFF. CDR3 DNA: TGTGCCACCAGCCCCGGAAGTAGCCATGACACTGAAGCTTTCTTT. This chain connects TRBV24-1 to TRBJ1-1; D gene uncertain. V gave up 7 bases and J gave up 3 bases, with 17 bases separating them. The CDR3 spans 15 residues. Germline values: CDR1 KGHDR, CDR2 SFDVKD.

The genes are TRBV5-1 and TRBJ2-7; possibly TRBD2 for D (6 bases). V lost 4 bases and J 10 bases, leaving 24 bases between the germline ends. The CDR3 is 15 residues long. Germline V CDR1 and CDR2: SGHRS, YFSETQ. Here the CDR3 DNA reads TGCGCCAGCAGCCCGACGGGACTCATGCGCACGGAACAGTACTTC. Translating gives CASSPTGLMRTEQYF.

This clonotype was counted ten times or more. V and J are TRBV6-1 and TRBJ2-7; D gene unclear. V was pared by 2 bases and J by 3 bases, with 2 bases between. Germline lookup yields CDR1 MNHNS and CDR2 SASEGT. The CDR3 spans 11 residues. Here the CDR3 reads CASSELYEQYF. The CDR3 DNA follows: TGTGCCAGCAGTGAACTCTACGAGCAGTACTTC.

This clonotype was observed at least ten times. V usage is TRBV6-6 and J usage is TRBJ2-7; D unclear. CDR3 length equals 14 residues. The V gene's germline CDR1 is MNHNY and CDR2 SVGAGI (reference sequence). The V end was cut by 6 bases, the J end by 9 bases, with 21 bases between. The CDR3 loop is CASSSSVASKGQYF. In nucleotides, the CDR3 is TGTGCCAGCAGCTCCTCCGTTGCCTCCAAGGGGCAGTACTTC.

CDR3: CASSLAGAAYNSPLHF. CDR3 nucleotide sequence: TGTGCCAGCAGCTTAGCGGGGGCCGCCTATAATTCACCCCTCCACTTT. The J gene is TRBJ1-6, the V gene TRBV7-8, with a possible D match to TRBD1 (6 bases). V gave up 0 bases and J gave up 2 bases, with 8 bases separating them. The CDR3 contains 16 residues. Looked up from germline, CDR1 is SGHVS and CDR2 is FQNEAQ.

This CDR3 is CASSLHLLAGGPNEQFF. The CDR3 nucleotides are TGTGCCAGCAGCCTTCATTTACTAGCGGGAGGGCCGAATGAGCAGTTCTTC. The chain combines TRBV7-2 with TRBJ2-1; TRBD2 aligns across 13 bases. Germline V gene lookup returns CDR1 SGHTA and CDR2 FQGNSA. CDR3 length equals 17 residues. After removal of 5 bases from V and 7 bases from J, the junction contained 11 bases not matched to a gene.

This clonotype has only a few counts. In DNA, the CDR3 is TGTGCCAGCAGCTCCCCGGGACAGGGGAACGAGCAGTACTTC. Translation: CASSSPGQGNEQYF. This chain connects TRBV7-8 to TRBJ2-7; TRBD1 aligns across 10 bases. The germline gives CDR1 SGHVS, CDR2 FQNEAQ. Unmatched junction bases numbered 5, after V lost 4 bases and J lost 5 bases. CDR3 length equals 14 residues.

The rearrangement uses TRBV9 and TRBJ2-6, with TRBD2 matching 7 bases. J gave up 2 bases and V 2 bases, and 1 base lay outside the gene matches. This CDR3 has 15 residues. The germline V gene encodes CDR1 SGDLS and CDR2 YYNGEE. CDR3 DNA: TGTGCCAGCAGCGTGGGGGGGGCTGGGGCCAACGTCCTGACTTTC. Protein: CASSVGGAGANVLTF.

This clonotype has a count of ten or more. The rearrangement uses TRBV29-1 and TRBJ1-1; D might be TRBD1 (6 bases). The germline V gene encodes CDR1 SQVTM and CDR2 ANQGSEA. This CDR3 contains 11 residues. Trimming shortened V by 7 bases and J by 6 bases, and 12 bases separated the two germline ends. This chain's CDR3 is CSGSKGAEAFF. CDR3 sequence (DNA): TGCAGCGGGAGTAAGGGGGCTGAAGCTTTCTTT.

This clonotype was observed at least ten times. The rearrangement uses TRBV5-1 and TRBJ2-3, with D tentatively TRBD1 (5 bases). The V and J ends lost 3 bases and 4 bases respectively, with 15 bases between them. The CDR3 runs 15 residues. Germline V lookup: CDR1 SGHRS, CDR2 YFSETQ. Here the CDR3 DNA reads TGCGCCAGCAGCTCCATGGGGCAGGGATCAGATACGCAGTATTTT. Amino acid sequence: CASSSMGQGSDTQYF.

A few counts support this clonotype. The CDR3 here is CASSWGQKLEAFF. CDR3 in DNA: TGTGCCAGCAGTTGGGGCCAGAAACTTGAAGCTTTCTTT. The chain recombines TRBV6-2 or TRBV6-3 with TRBJ1-1; D might be TRBD1 (5 bases). The germline CDR1 and CDR2 sequences are MNHEY and SVGEGT. The CDR3 is 13 residues long. V was pared by 4 bases and J by 7 bases, with 13 bases between.

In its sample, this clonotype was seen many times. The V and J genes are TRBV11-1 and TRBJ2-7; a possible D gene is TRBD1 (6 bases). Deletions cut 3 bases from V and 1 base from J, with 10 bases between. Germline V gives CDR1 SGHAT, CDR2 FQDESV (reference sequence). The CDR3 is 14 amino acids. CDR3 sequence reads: CASSLGARSYEQYF. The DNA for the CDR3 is TGTGCCAGCAGCTTGGGGGCGCGGTCCTACGAGCAGTACTTC.